The sequence of this TCR beta chain was determined in a study of blood T cell repertoires in COVID-19 (dated by TCRdb to the early 2020s). At the level of the whole study: Samples from collaborators originated in the United States, Italy and Spain and spanned both the acute and convalescent phases of COVID-19. Samples came from the ongoing ImmuneRACE study (first 160 participants) plus 1,254 subjects from 6 global collaborators. The dataset comprised deeply sampled blood TCRbeta repertoires from subjects exposed to, actively infected with, or recovered from COVID-19. The sample metadata nearly always contained a de-identified subject ID, COVID-19 status, age in years and sex. Where available, HLA class I and class II types were taken from metadata supplied by the sample provider and were not determined by assay-based typing. The repertoires were released in a freely available public database intended as a resource for research on the immune response to SARS-CoV-2. The prospective study material was composed of cDNA or gDNA derived from T cells, B-cell-depleted T cells, or PBMCs.

CDR1 and CDR2, per the germline V gene, are MNHEY and SVGAGI. The CDR3 has 13 amino acids, counting the end cysteine and phenylalanine. CDR3 DNA is the only sequence kept; it has 39 bases, read in frame from the first base. Cut back by 7 bases and 3 bases, the V and J ends lie 13 bases apart. TCRbeta CDR3 regions were amplified from genomic DNA by means of the immunoSEQ Assay, a bias-controlled multiplex PCR. For the original study's pipeline: Nucleated cell counts per sample were estimated from amplification of reference gene primers within the assay. Sequence reads were collapsed and filtered to measure the absolute abundance of every unique TCRbeta CDR3 rearrangement. Productive Simpson clonality was computed per sample as the square root of Simpson's diversity index over productive rearrangements. TCRdb re-hosts the immuneACCESS table, in-frame sequences only. Its copies lack some clones; in the studies checked, an unresolved V gene accounts for under half of them, and the cause for the rest is not known. V and J calls and clone size are given by that table; D and trimming were obtained from the DNA. This sample gives about 440,000 clones in total; approximately 90% of them show up just once. Roughly 4.3% of the sample comes from the top ten.

Beyond this particular receptor, the publication reports: Clinical and demographic metadata were provided uncurated, with the amount varying by source and participant.

Collaborating institutions collected whole blood in K2EDTA tubes following their own protocols. Collaborator samples were shipped for TCRbeta analysis as frozen whole blood, isolated PBMCs, or DNA extracted from either sample type. The sample holds one count of this clone. Its target antigen remains unknown. No base-level quality is on record; no much larger clone is a single base apart. The receptor chain draws on TRBV6-5 and TRBJ2-7, and the D gene may be TRBD1, 6 bases matching. Sequencing input: peripheral blood. This receptor was obtained from a woman between 25 and 40 years old with acute or convalescent COVID-19. This receptor has the CDR3 CASKGVFIYEQYF. Here is the DNA: TGTGCCAGCAAGGGGGTCTTCATCTACGAGCAGTACTTC.